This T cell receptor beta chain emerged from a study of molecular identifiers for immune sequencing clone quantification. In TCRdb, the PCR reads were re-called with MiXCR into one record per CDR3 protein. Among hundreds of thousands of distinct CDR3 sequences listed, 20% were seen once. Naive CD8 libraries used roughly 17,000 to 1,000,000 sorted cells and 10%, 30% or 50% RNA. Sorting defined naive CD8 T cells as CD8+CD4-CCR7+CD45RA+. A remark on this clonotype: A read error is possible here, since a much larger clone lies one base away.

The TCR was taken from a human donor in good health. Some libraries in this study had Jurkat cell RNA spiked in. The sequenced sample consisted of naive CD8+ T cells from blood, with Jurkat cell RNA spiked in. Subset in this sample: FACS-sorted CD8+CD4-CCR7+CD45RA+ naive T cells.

The CDR3 sequence is CASGEGEETQYF. The DNA for the CDR3 is TGTGCCAGCGGAGAAGGGGAAGAGACCCAGTACTTC. The rearrangement uses TRBV28 and TRBJ2-5; D perhaps matches TRBD1 (5 bases). Germline values: CDR1 MDHEN, CDR2 SYDVKM. The V and J ends lost 8 bases and 3 bases respectively, with 10 bases between them. This CDR3 is built from 12 residues.